This TCR beta chain was identified during a study of blood T cell repertoires in COVID-19. Across the whole study: Material from acute and convalescent COVID-19 was sourced from the United States, Italy and Spain. From T cells, B-cell-depleted T cells, or PBMCs came the material, which was cDNA or gDNA.

As handled by the study authors: Amplification of reference gene primers was used by the study to estimate nucleated cell counts. Method: immunoSEQ multiplex PCR; TCRdb's copy keeps in-frame clones and lacks some. V and J calls plus clone size are reproduced from that table; the DNA served to infer D and trimming. This sample has over 95,000 clones; about 88% occur once, and the top ten carry 3.4%. CDR1 is SGHKS and CDR2 is YYEKEE in the germline V gene (reference sequence). CDR3 size: 16 residues. Deletions cut 3 bases from V and 0 bases from J, with 10 bases between. The sample taken for sequencing was peripheral blood. The chain links TRBV5-5 to TRBJ2-6; D uncertain. This TCR was sampled from a man aged 35 to 55 with acute or convalescent COVID-19. The CDR3 here is CASSSPVLSGANVLTF. The CDR3 region has the DNA TGTGCCAGCAGCTCCCCCGTTCTCTCTGGGGCCAACGTCCTGACTTTC.